These T cell receptor beta chains were read from a single sample in a study of T cells in localized non-small cell lung cancer. Only in-frame clones appear in the TCRdb table, and some are missing; sequencing was by immunoSEQ multiplex PCR. The table records nearly 15,000 clones, 75% to 90% of them present only once. The sample consisted of peripheral blood, taken before any cancer treatment. These receptors were taken from a woman aged 40-69 years with stage I lung adenocarcinoma. Each CDR3 is given with its conserved first and last residue. A D gene is named only where the DNA matches it firmly. Only part of the rows carry a size: once, few, many, or a class if the clone is expanded.

NA	NA	TRBV5-1	TRBJ1-1	CASSLAGGEGAFF	TGCGCCAGCAGCTTGGCTGGGGGCGAGGGAGCTTTCTTT
medium-sized	NA	TRBV6-5	TRBJ2-3	CASSYSSPGEGDTQYF	TGTGCCAGCAGTTACTCTTCACCAGGGGAGGGAGATACGCAGTATTTT
NA	NA	TRBV11-2	TRBJ2-2	CASSPGPNTGELFF	TGTGCCAGCAGCCCCGGCCCGAACACCGGGGAGCTGTTTTTT
NA	NA	TRBV19	TRBJ2-3	CASSIESGGTDTQYF	TGTGCCAGTAGTATAGAATCGGGGGGCACAGATACGCAGTATTTT
NA	NA	TRBV2	TRBJ2-3	CASSESIPAHRYF	TGTGCCAGCAGTGAAAGCATTCCGGCACACAGATACTTT
NA	TRBD2	TRBV7-2	TRBJ2-7	CASSDSGGRSYEQHF	TGTGCCAGCAGCGATAGCGGGGGCCGCTCCTACGAGCAGCACTTC
NA	NA	TRBV6-1	TRBJ1-3	CASRAGSISGDTIYF	TGTGCCAGCCGGGCAGGGAGCATCTCTGGAGACACCATATATTTT
NA	NA	TRBV20-1	TRBJ2-7	CSASQASEQYF	TGCAGTGCTAGCCAGGCCTCCGAGCAGTACTTC
NA	NA	TRBV7-2	TRBJ2-1	CASSFWRGSEQFF	TGTGCCAGCAGCTTTTGGCGGGGTAGTGAGCAGTTCTTC
NA	NA	TRBV9	TRBJ2-3	CASSVDGVTQYF	TGTGCCAGCAGCGTAGATGGCGTTACGCAGTATTTT
NA	NA	TRBV10-3	TRBJ1-2	CAISESNRAGNGYTF	TGTGCCATCAGTGAGTCGAACAGGGCGGGAAATGGCTACACCTTC
NA	NA	TRBV11-2	TRBJ1-2	CASTVNGGAESLLWSYTF	TGTGCCAGCACGGTGAATGGGGGGGCAGAGAGCCTCCTTTGGAGCTACACCTTC
NA	NA	TRBV11-2	TRBJ2-1	CASSLVGGTPIGNEQFF	TGTGCCAGCAGCTTAGTGGGAGGGACACCGATCGGCAATGAGCAGTTCTTC
NA	NA	TRBV5-6	TRBJ2-5	CASSLVLVWTVGETQYF	TGTGCCAGCAGCTTGGTGCTCGTGTGGACAGTGGGAGAGACCCAGTACTTC
NA	NA	TRBV5-8	TRBJ1-5	CASEVGGYNQPQHF	TGTGCCAGCGAGGTAGGGGGTTACAATCAGCCCCAGCATTTT
NA	NA	TRBV5-1	TRBJ1-5	CASSPGPGPNQPQHF	TGCGCCAGCAGCCCAGGACCCGGGCCGAATCAGCCCCAGCATTTT
once	NA	TRBV5-6	TRBJ1-2	CASRRAGLIIDGYTF	TGTGCCAGCAGAAGGGCAGGGCTTATAATTGATGGCTACACCTTC
NA	TRBD1	TRBV19	TRBJ1-5	CASNLQGNGNQPQHF	TGTGCCAGTAATCTACAGGGGAATGGCAATCAGCCCCAGCATTTT
NA	TRBD1	TRBV28	TRBJ1-6	CASTLRQGYNSPLHF	TGTGCCAGCACCCTCCGACAGGGCTATAATTCACCCCTCCACTTT
few	NA	TRBV19	TRBJ2-7	CASSIEQGSPYEQYF	TGTGCCAGTAGTATAGAACAGGGATCCCCCTACGAGCAGTACTTC
NA	NA	TRBV19	TRBJ1-2	CASSSGQYGYTF	TGTGCCAGTAGTTCCGGACAGTATGGCTACACCTTC
NA	TRBD2	TRBV7-2	TRBJ2-1	CASSLGIAGGHGNEQFF	TGTGCCAGCAGCTTAGGGATAGCGGGGGGGCATGGTAATGAGCAGTTCTTC
few	TRBD1	TRBV18	TRBJ2-1	CASSGTGGAPPRSEQFF	TGTGCCAGCTCAGGAACAGGGGGCGCACCCCCACGCAGTGAGCAGTTCTTC
NA	NA	TRBV6-5	TRBJ1-1	CASSVLPDSVLEAFF	TGTGCCAGCAGCGTTCTTCCCGACTCGGTTTTGGAAGCTTTCTTT
NA	NA	TRBV6-1	TRBJ1-1	CASSEARVHLNTEAFF	TGTGCCAGCAGTGAAGCTAGGGTTCACTTGAACACTGAAGCTTTCTTT
NA	NA	TRBV6-6	TRBJ1-1	CASSYSWQGNTEAFF	TGTGCCAGCAGTTACTCGTGGCAGGGTAACACTGAAGCTTTCTTT
NA	TRBD1	TRBV2	TRBJ1-1	CANLPGQGTEAFF	TGTGCCAACTTACCGGGACAGGGCACTGAAGCTTTCTTT
NA	NA	TRBV6-6	TRBJ1-1	CASSLYTEAFF	TGTGCCAGCAGTTTGTACACTGAAGCTTTCTTT
NA	TRBD2	TRBV4-1	TRBJ2-1	CASSHHISGGAYNEQFF	TGCGCCAGCAGCCACCATATTAGCGGGGGGGCATACAATGAGCAGTTCTTC
NA	NA	TRBV9	TRBJ2-3	CASSVGTITTDTQYF	TGTGCCAGCAGCGTAGGGACCATCACCACAGATACGCAGTATTTT
NA	TRBD1	TRBV7-2	TRBJ2-1	CASSSYRGYNEQFF	TGTGCCAGCAGCTCCTACAGGGGCTACAATGAGCAGTTCTTC
NA	NA	TRBV5-7	TRBJ2-6	CASTVYLSVQSRANVLTF	TGTGCCAGCACGGTGTATCTTAGCGTACAAAGTCGGGCCAACGTCCTGACCTTC
NA	TRBD1	TRBV10-3	TRBJ2-7	CAILRTGAGDEQYF	TGTGCCATCCTACGGACAGGGGCCGGGGACGAGCAGTACTTC
NA	NA	TRBV7-2	TRBJ1-1	CASSFQRNTEAFF	TGTGCCAGCAGCTTCCAACGGAACACTGAAGCTTTCTTT
once	TRBD1	TRBV7-9	TRBJ2-6	CASGGQGVAGANVLTF	TGTGCCAGCGGGGGACAGGGGGTAGCTGGGGCCAACGTCCTGACTTTC
NA	NA	TRBV6-5	TRBJ2-3	CASSQLLGADTQYF	TGTGCCAGCAGCCAGCTGTTAGGCGCAGATACGCAGTATTTT
few	NA	TRBV4-1	TRBJ2-6	CASSPLSGANVLTF	TGCGCCAGCAGCCCTTTATCTGGGGCCAACGTCCTGACTTTC
NA	NA	TRBV5-1	TRBJ2-2	CASSLEGGARNTGELFF	TGCGCCAGCAGCTTAGAAGGAGGGGCCCGAAACACCGGGGAGCTGTTTTTT
NA	TRBD1	TRBV6-1	TRBJ1-5	CASGGDRGLLAQHF	TGTGCCAGTGGGGGGGACAGGGGACTGTTGGCCCAGCATTTT